This T cell receptor beta chain derives from a study of T-cell reconstitution after alpha-beta-depleted transplantation in children. This CDR3 has 14 amino acids. With 5 bases removed from V and 5 bases from J, the gap between germline ends came to 15 bases. Looked up from germline, CDR1 is MDHEN and CDR2 is SYDVKM. Preparation of the TCRbeta library was carried out with unique molecular identifiers. Each CDR3 protein is one row after TCRdb ran MiXCR on the PCR reads. Of approximately 98,000 distinct CDR3 sequences listed, roughly 6.1% are singletons. This clonotype was detected ten times or more. The rearrangement joins TRBV28 to TRBJ1-1, with D possibly TRBD1 on 6 matching bases. The origin of this receptor is a male patient between 2 and 15 years old who had a stem cell transplant for acute lymphoblastic leukemia, so the T cells may come from the graft donor. Sequences were derived from PBMCs, mostly from graft donor cells, sampled 360 days after TCRalphabeta/CD19-depleted stem cell transplant. The DNA of the CDR3 is TGTGCCAGCAGTCCAGACAGGTTGGGTACTGAAGCTTTCTTT. This gives the protein CASSPDRLGTEAFF. The full variable domain, with the rest looked up from reference TRBV28 and TRBJ1-1, is DVKVTQSSRYLVKRTGEKVFLECVQDMDHENMFWYRQDPGLGLRLIYFSYDVKMKEKGDIPEGYSVSREKKERFSLILESASTNQTSMYLCASSPDRLGTEAFFGQGTRLTVV.